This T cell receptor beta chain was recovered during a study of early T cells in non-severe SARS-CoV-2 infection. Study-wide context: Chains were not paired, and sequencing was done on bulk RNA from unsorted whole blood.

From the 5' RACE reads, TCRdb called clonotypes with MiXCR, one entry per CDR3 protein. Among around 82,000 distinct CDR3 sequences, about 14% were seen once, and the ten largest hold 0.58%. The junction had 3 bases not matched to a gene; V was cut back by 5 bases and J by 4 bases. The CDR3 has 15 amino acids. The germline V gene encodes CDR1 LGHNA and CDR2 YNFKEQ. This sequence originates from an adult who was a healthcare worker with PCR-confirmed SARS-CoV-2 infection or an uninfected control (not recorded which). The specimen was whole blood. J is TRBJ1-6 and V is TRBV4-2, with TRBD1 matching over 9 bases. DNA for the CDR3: TGTGCCAGCAGCGGGGGACAGGGATATAATTCACCCCTCCACTTT. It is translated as CASSGGQGYNSPLHF.